These 30 T cell receptor beta chains were all obtained from the same sample, sequenced in a study of CD8 T cells in ankylosing spondylitis. TCRdb called the 5' RACE reads again in MiXCR, with one record for every CDR3 protein. The data contain roughly 150,000 distinct CDR3 sequences, 30% to 40% of them seen just once; the ten biggest clones take up 6%. Sequencing was performed on synovial fluid, either unsorted or a sorted T cell fraction (not recorded which). Receptor source: a male donor with ankylosing spondylitis.

V is TRBV28 and J is TRBJ1-1, with a weak D call TRBD1 (5 bases). CDR1 is MDHEN and CDR2 is SYDVKM in the germline V gene. V dropped 6 bases and J dropped 5 bases, with 13 bases sitting between them. The length of the CDR3 is 13 residues. CDR3 sequence (DNA): TGTGCCAGCAGCCGGGAGAGGGGAACTGAAGCTTTCTTT. Translation: CASSRERGTEAFF.

J is TRBJ2-1 and V is TRBV11-1, with TRBD1 identical over 8 bases. Germline V CDR1 and CDR2: SGHAT, FQDESV (reference sequence). V trimming: 2 bases; J trimming: 2 bases; junction bases outside the gene matches: 11. CDR3 length equals 18 residues. The CDR3 sequence is CASSLWEEQGGTYNEQFF. Here the CDR3 DNA reads TGTGCCAGCAGCTTATGGGAGGAACAGGGGGGTACCTACAATGAGCAGTTCTTC.

In its sample, this clonotype was seen many times. V is TRBV6-2 or TRBV6-3 and J is TRBJ2-1, with 14 bases that match TRBD2. This CDR3 spans 20 amino acids. Germline CDR1 reads MNHEY; CDR2 reads SVGEGT. Trimming cost V 6 bases and J 0 bases; bases outside gene matches: 13. CDR3 sequence (DNA): TGTGCCAGCAGCCGGGGGCCGGGACTAGCGGGAGAAAGCTCCTACAATGAGCAGTTCTTC. This codes for CASSRGPGLAGESSYNEQFF.

This clonotype came up a few times. The rearrangement uses TRBV12-3 or TRBV12-4 and TRBJ1-6, with D unclear. The CDR3 is 13 residues long. Trimming removed 9 bases from V and 0 bases from J, with 6 bases in between. This chain's CDR3 is CARVNSYNSPLHF. The CDR3 region has the DNA TGTGCCAGGGTAAACTCCTATAATTCACCCCTCCACTTT.

The chain has TRBV5-1 and TRBJ2-1; D call uncertain. V was trimmed by 0 bases and J by 7 bases, leaving 11 bases between them. The germline V gene encodes CDR1 SGHRS and CDR2 YFSETQ. This CDR3 region has 14 residues. Here the CDR3 reads CASSLDLRVNEQFF. DNA for the CDR3: TGCGCCAGCAGCTTGGACTTGCGAGTGAATGAGCAGTTCTTC.

The CDR3 DNA reads TGCAGCCCCGAGCGGCTAGTCACAGATACGCAGTATTTT. Its translation: CSPERLVTDTQYF. The rearrangement joins TRBV29-1 to TRBJ2-3; possible D gene TRBD2, 5 bases. Germline V gene lookup returns CDR1 SQVTM and CDR2 ANQGSEA. V was trimmed by 8 bases and J by 2 bases, leaving 14 bases between them. CDR3 size: 13 residues.

The chain combines TRBV6-1 with TRBJ1-1; D remains unclear. The CDR3 has 14 amino acids. Trimming removed 8 bases at V and 3 bases at J, with 16 bases between. Germline V gene data show CDR1 as MNHNS and CDR2 as SASEGT. In DNA, the CDR3 is TGTGCCAGCGGACTATCGGGAGGGCACACTGAAGCTTTCTTT. This translates into CASGLSGGHTEAFF.

V is TRBV28 and J is TRBJ2-5, with unresolved D. The CDR3 sequence is 19 residues long. The ends were cut back, 1 base at V and 1 base at J, with 22 bases in the middle. Looked up from germline, CDR1 is MDHEN and CDR2 is SYDVKM. CDR3 sequence reads: CASSLLVKKVQKTQETQYF. For the CDR3, the DNA is TGTGCCAGCAGTTTATTGGTTAAAAAAGTCCAGAAAACCCAAGAGACCCAGTACTTC.

The chain recombines TRBV14 with TRBJ2-1; 12 bases match TRBD2. Germline CDR1 is SGHDN and CDR2 is FVKESK. After removal of 1 base from V and 8 bases from J, the junction contained 6 bases not matched to a gene. The CDR3 is 16 residues long. The CDR3 DNA sequence: TGTGCCAGCAGCCAAGGACTAGCGGGGGCCAGGGATGAGCAGTTCTTC. Encoded protein: CASSQGLAGARDEQFF.

The V gene is TRBV20-1, the J gene TRBJ1-1; D is uncertain. Per germline, CDR1 DFQATT and CDR2 SNEGSKA (reference sequence). The CDR3 sequence is 15 residues long. The V and J ends lost 5 bases and 0 bases respectively, with 16 bases between them. The CDR3 DNA sequence: TGCAGTGCTCCTCGAAGAGGAACTATGAACACTGAAGCTTTCTTT. It is translated as CSAPRRGTMNTEAFF.

This clonotype was recorded a few times. The chain has TRBV14 and TRBJ2-1; TRBD2 matches at 9 bases. This CDR3 is 18 amino acids long. The germline V gene has CDR1 SGHDN and CDR2 FVKESK. The ends lost 1 base at V and 6 bases at J; junction bases unmatched: 13. CDR3: CASSQGSPSGKGRNEQFF. In DNA form, the CDR3 reads TGTGCCAGCAGCCAAGGTTCTCCTAGCGGGAAAGGGCGCAATGAGCAGTTCTTC.

This chain links TRBV6-4 with TRBJ1-1; D is unclear. V was trimmed by 2 bases and J by 7 bases, leaving 8 bases between them. The germline gives CDR1 MRHNA, CDR2 SNTAGT. The CDR3 extends over 12 amino acids. The CDR3 reads CASSDPSGEAFF. CDR3 DNA sequence: TGTGCCAGCAGTGACCCCAGCGGTGAAGCTTTCTTT.

This clonotype was seen at least ten times. This chain connects TRBV6-1 to TRBJ2-1; no clear D gene. V was trimmed by 3 bases and J by 2 bases, leaving 8 bases between them. CDR3 length: 14 residues. Germline loops: CDR1 MNHNS, CDR2 SASEGT. The CDR3 region is CASSDGRTYNEQFF. In DNA, the CDR3 is TGTGCCAGCAGTGACGGTAGAACCTACAATGAGCAGTTCTTC.

J is TRBJ1-6 and V is TRBV5-1; 9 positions agree with TRBD1. There are 15 residues in the CDR3. The germline V gene has CDR1 SGHRS and CDR2 YFSETQ. Trimming at V came to 3 bases and at J to 7 bases, leaving 5 bases not matched to a gene. The CDR3 protein is CASSSRTGVNSPLHF. The CDR3 DNA is TGCGCCAGCAGCTCTAGGACAGGGGTAAATTCACCCCTCCACTTT.

This clonotype was observed a few times. The V gene is TRBV20-1, the J gene TRBJ2-7; the D is unclear. V was clipped by 7 bases and J by 0 bases, with 19 bases between them. CDR3 size: 15 residues. Looked up from germline, CDR1 is DFQATT and CDR2 is SNEGSKA (reference sequence). The CDR3 spells CSVLNPGRSSYEQYF. CDR3 nucleotide sequence: TGCAGTGTCCTTAATCCGGGCCGGAGCTCCTACGAGCAGTACTTC.

The chain joins TRBV12-3 or TRBV12-4 to TRBJ2-2; 7 nucleotides line up with TRBD1. The CDR3 is made up of 15 amino acids. V trimming: 4 bases; J trimming: 4 bases; junction bases outside the gene matches: 6. In nucleotides, the CDR3 is TGTGCCAGCAGTTCCTGGACAGGAGTCACCGGGGAGCTGTTTTTT. Residues: CASSSWTGVTGELFF.

This clonotype was seen at least ten times. The chain joins TRBV2 to TRBJ2-7; D may be TRBD1 or TRBD2 (5 bases each). Germline CDR1 is SNHLY and CDR2 is FYNNEI. CDR3 size: 15 residues. The germline V and J ends were trimmed by 2 bases and 2 bases, with 13 bases remaining between them. CDR3 bases: TGTGCCAGCAGTGAATCGGGGCAGGGACCCTACGAGCAGTACTTC. Amino acid sequence: CASSESGQGPYEQYF. Together with reference TRBV2 and TRBJ2-7, the CDR3 gives the full variable domain: EPEVTQTPSHQVTQMGQEVILRCVPISNHLYFYWYRQILGQKVEFLVSFYNNEISEKSEIFDDQFSVERPDGSNFTLKIRSTKLEDSAMYFCASSESGQGPYEQYFGPGTRLTVT.

The chain employs TRBV29-1 and TRBJ1-2, with 7 positions matching TRBD1. The CDR3 consists of 14 residues. Germline CDR1 is SQVTM and CDR2 is ANQGSEA. Trimming cost V 7 bases and J 8 bases; bases outside gene matches: 16. CDR3 nucleotide sequence: TGCAGCGCCATAGATACAGGGGCCCATCCCGGCTACACCTTC. As protein: CSAIDTGAHPGYTF.

The sample holds many counts of this clonotype. The genes are TRBV20-1 and TRBJ2-3; D gene ambiguous. Trimming shortened V by 1 base and J by 5 bases, and 7 bases separated the two germline ends. Germline values: CDR1 DFQATT, CDR2 SNEGSKA (reference sequence). CDR3 length: 12 residues. The chain's CDR3 is CSARVDLDTQYF. CDR3 DNA: TGCAGTGCTAGAGTAGATTTAGATACGCAGTATTTT.

This clonotype was found a few times. V usage is TRBV28 and J usage is TRBJ2-7; D might be TRBD2 (6 bases). The germline V gene has CDR1 MDHEN and CDR2 SYDVKM. This CDR3 comprises 15 residues. V shed 6 bases and J shed 3 bases, with 18 bases lying between them. DNA for the CDR3: TGTGCCAGCAGCTTCCTGGGGGGTCCTTACTACGAGCAGTACTTC. It translates to CASSFLGGPYYEQYF.

V is TRBV20-1 and J is TRBJ2-3; D is uncertain. The CDR3 runs 14 residues. V was pared by 2 bases and J by 1 base, with 10 bases between. Germline V lookup: CDR1 DFQATT, CDR2 SNEGSKA (reference sequence). CDR3 sequence reads: CSARRATRTDTQYF. The CDR3 region has the DNA TGCAGTGCTAGACGGGCCACCCGCACAGATACGCAGTATTTT.

This rearrangement joins TRBV20-1 to TRBJ1-6; D ambiguous. CDR3 size: 16 residues. Germline V lookup: CDR1 DFQATT, CDR2 SNEGSKA (reference sequence). The ends were cut back, 0 bases at V and 9 bases at J, with 18 bases in the middle. CDR3 DNA: TGCAGTGCTAGAGAATCTGTGAGAAGAGGTAGTTCACCCCTCCACTTT. Translation: CSARESVRRGSSPLHF.

This clonotype was detected only a few times. This sequence joins TRBV20-1 and TRBJ2-7, with TRBD2 matching 13 bases. Germline V CDR1 and CDR2: DFQATT, SNEGSKA (reference sequence). After removal of 4 bases from V and 6 bases from J, the junction contained 15 bases not matched to a gene. The CDR3 totals 17 residues. The CDR3 coding sequence is TGCAGTGCTACCGGACTAGCGGGAGACCGGGTCTATGGCGAGCAGTACTTC. Protein product: CSATGLAGDRVYGEQYF.

The genes are TRBV2 and TRBJ1-6; unclear D gene. Germline V gene data show CDR1 as SNHLY and CDR2 as FYNNEI. V was clipped by 7 bases and J by 6 bases, with 13 bases between them. This CDR3 has 14 residues. DNA for the CDR3: TGTGCCAGCACCGAGGAGATATCTAATTCACCCCTCCACTTT. Translating it yields CASTEEISNSPLHF.

The chain couples TRBV11-2 to TRBJ1-6, with D uncertain. The CDR3 length is 15 residues. Looked up from germline, CDR1 is SGHAT and CDR2 is FQNNGV. The V end lost 1 base, the J end lost 1 base, and 5 bases lay between the germline ends. CDR3 nucleotide sequence: TGTGCCAGCAGCTTAGGGGATTCCTATAATTCACCCCTCCACTTT. As protein: CASSLGDSYNSPLHF.

This clonotype was detected ten times or more. This chain uses TRBV5-1 with TRBJ1-6, with 8 bases that match TRBD1. The germline V gene encodes CDR1 SGHRS and CDR2 YFSETQ. V lost 6 bases and J lost 8; bases outside the gene matches: 10. This CDR3 contains 15 residues. CDR3 DNA: TGCGCCAGCACTCGGGGGACAGGCGGAGATTCACCCCTCCACTTT. This encodes CASTRGTGGDSPLHF. Combining the CDR3 with reference TRBV5-1 and TRBJ1-6 gives the whole variable domain KAGVTQTPRYLIKTRGQQVTLSCSPISGHRSVSWYQQTPGQGLQFLFEYFSETQRNKGNFPGRFSGRQFSNSRSEMNVSTLELGDSALYLCASTRGTGGDSPLHFGNGTRLTVT.

The chain employs TRBV20-1 and TRBJ1-1, with a tentative D call TRBD1 (5 bases). The CDR3 extends over 16 amino acids. The V gene's germline CDR1 is DFQATT and CDR2 SNEGSKA (reference sequence). Trimming took 3 bases from V and 8 from J, leaving 25 bases between them. CDR3 protein: CSARTLSIGQSSEAFF. The CDR3 DNA is TGCAGTGCTAGGACGCTGTCGATCGGACAATCATCCGAAGCTTTCTTT.

The chain carries TRBV2 and TRBJ2-2; 9 bases agree with TRBD2. V lost 5 bases and J lost 5; bases outside the gene matches: 3. The CDR3 runs 14 residues. Germline values: CDR1 SNHLY, CDR2 FYNNEI. DNA of the CDR3: TGTGCCAGCAGTCCTACTAGCGGGACCGGGGAGCTGTTTTTT. Amino acids: CASSPTSGTGELFF. The full variable domain, with the rest looked up from reference TRBV2 and TRBJ2-2, is EPEVTQTPSHQVTQMGQEVILRCVPISNHLYFYWYRQILGQKVEFLVSFYNNEISEKSEIFDDQFSVERPDGSNFTLKIRSTKLEDSAMYFCASSPTSGTGELFFGEGSRLTVL.

This clonotype appeared a few times. The chain is built from TRBV20-1 and TRBJ1-1; TRBD1 aligns across 7 bases. The V gene end was trimmed by 7 bases and the J gene end by 1 base; junction bases not matched to a gene: 6. Germline lookup yields CDR1 DFQATT and CDR2 SNEGSKA (reference sequence). This CDR3 spans 13 amino acids. CDR3: CSVAGTENTEAFF. DNA for the CDR3: TGCAGTGTTGCCGGGACAGAGAACACTGAAGCTTTCTTT.

In this sample, this clonotype turned up many times. The chain combines TRBV28 with TRBJ1-3; a weak D match, TRBD1 (6 bases). Germline CDR1 and CDR2: MDHEN and SYDVKM. V lost 5 bases and J 0 bases, leaving 20 bases between the germline ends. This CDR3 region has 18 residues. In nucleotides, the CDR3 is TGTGCCAGCAGTCCCCGTTCAGCAGGGGCCTACTCTGGAAACACCATATATTTT. This translates into CASSPRSAGAYSGNTIYF.